The clone carrying this T cell receptor (beta chain) was found many times. Its antigen is not known. This record comes from a study of T cells in Graves' hyperthyroidism and ophthalmopathy. Patients were excluded because of uncontrolled infection, other autoimmune disease, pregnancy or lactation. Germline V gene data show CDR1 as MNHEY and CDR2 as SMNVEV (reference sequence). Trimming cost V 5 bases and J 0 bases; bases outside gene matches: 5. This CDR3 is built from 15 residues. The source material, RNA transcripts, was used to amplify TCR beta CDR3 regions. When the TCR CDR3 underwent first-round RT-PCR, the HTBI primer set was used. TCRdb reprocessed the multiplex PCR reads via MiXCR and lists one record per CDR3 protein. Seen here are about 640,000 distinct CDR3 sequences, about 20% observed once, and the top ten hold around a third. Points from the study as a whole: Within blood appeared most thyroid clonotypes that had expanded above 0.001.

This chain uses TRBV27 with TRBJ2-3, with 7 bases fitting TRBD1. Sample: blood. The source is a man aged 30 to 45 with Graves' ophthalmopathy. The CDR3 reads CASSPSTGSTDTQYF. CDR3 nucleotides: TGTGCCAGCAGTCCCTCGACAGGGAGCACAGATACGCAGTATTTT.